Listed below are T cell receptor beta chains from one sample, sequenced in a study of blood T cell repertoires in COVID-19. Measured with immunoSEQ multiplex PCR; TCRdb has only the in-frame clones, and not every one. The sample contains under 100,000 clones, around four fifths of which appear only once. The material sequenced was peripheral blood. The receptors originated from a man in his forties or fifties with acute or convalescent COVID-19. CDR3s include the opening cysteine and the closing phenylalanine or tryptophan. Each record gives: clone size, J gene, D gene, V gene, CDR3 protein, CDR3 DNA. The D gene is left open where the match is weak. Some rows mark clone size as missing; the rest say once, few, many or name a class of expanded clone.

clone_size: .; j_call: TRBJ2-5; d_call: .; v_call: TRBV18; cdr3_aa: CASSPGLQETQYF; cdr3_nt: TGTGCCAGCTCACCGGGACTTCAAGAGACCCAGTACTTC
clone_size: few; j_call: TRBJ1-1; d_call: .; v_call: TRBV5-4; cdr3_aa: CASSLDFGGTTEAFF; cdr3_nt: TGTGCCAGCAGCTTGGATTTCGGGGGGACCACTGAAGCTTTCTTT
clone_size: .; j_call: TRBJ1-5; d_call: .; v_call: TRBV30; cdr3_aa: CAWDRNGNQPQHF; cdr3_nt: TGTGCCTGGGACAGGAACGGGAATCAGCCCCAGCATTTT
clone_size: .; j_call: TRBJ1-3; d_call: TRBD1; v_call: TRBV10-3; cdr3_aa: CAIGGQGVSGNTIYF; cdr3_nt: TGTGCCATTGGGGGACAGGGGGTATCTGGAAACACCATATATTTT
clone_size: .; j_call: TRBJ2-3; d_call: TRBD2; v_call: TRBV10-3; cdr3_aa: CAISETSGGTDTQYF; cdr3_nt: TGTGCCATCAGTGAGACTAGCGGGGGCACAGATACGCAGTATTTT
clone_size: .; j_call: TRBJ2-1; d_call: .; v_call: TRBV25-1; cdr3_aa: CASSEDVQAAYNEQFF; cdr3_nt: TGTGCCAGCAGTGAAGATGTGCAGGCTGCCTACAATGAGCAGTTCTTC
clone_size: .; j_call: TRBJ1-6; d_call: TRBD1; v_call: TRBV28; cdr3_aa: CASSQGTVPQTLHF; cdr3_nt: TGTGCCAGCAGCCAAGGGACAGTTCCCCAAACCCTCCACTTT
clone_size: .; j_call: TRBJ2-5; d_call: .; v_call: TRBV19; cdr3_aa: CASFRGEGKETQYF; cdr3_nt: TGTGCCAGTTTCAGGGGGGAAGGTAAAGAGACCCAGTACTTC
clone_size: .; j_call: TRBJ2-3; d_call: .; v_call: TRBV4-1; cdr3_aa: CASSQVRGGTDTQYF; cdr3_nt: TGCGCCAGCAGCCAAGTTAGGGGCGGCACAGATACGCAGTATTTT
clone_size: .; j_call: TRBJ2-1; d_call: TRBD2; v_call: TRBV7-8; cdr3_aa: CASSLTLAGTYNEQFF; cdr3_nt: TGTGCCAGCAGCTTAACGCTAGCGGGAACCTACAATGAGCAGTTCTTC
clone_size: .; j_call: TRBJ1-4; d_call: TRBD1; v_call: TRBV19; cdr3_aa: CASSAAGTGHEKLFF; cdr3_nt: TGTGCCAGTAGTGCGGCCGGGACAGGGCACGAAAAACTGTTTTTT
clone_size: .; j_call: TRBJ2-1; d_call: .; v_call: TRBV7-2; cdr3_aa: CASSFFTGVNEQFF; cdr3_nt: TGTGCCAGCAGCTTTTTTACGGGAGTAAATGAGCAGTTCTTC
clone_size: .; j_call: TRBJ1-5; d_call: .; v_call: TRBV30; cdr3_aa: CAWRAANNQPQHF; cdr3_nt: TGTGCCTGGAGGGCAGCGAATAATCAGCCCCAGCATTTT
clone_size: .; j_call: TRBJ2-5; d_call: TRBD2; v_call: TRBV11-2; cdr3_aa: CASRVASGGGHETQYF; cdr3_nt: TGTGCCAGCAGGGTTGCTAGCGGGGGGGGCCATGAGACCCAGTACTTC
clone_size: few; j_call: TRBJ2-2; d_call: TRBD2; v_call: TRBV5-1; cdr3_aa: CASSLRGGGYTGELFF; cdr3_nt: TGCGCCAGCAGCCTCCGTGGCGGGGGGTACACCGGGGAGCTGTTTTTT
clone_size: .; j_call: TRBJ2-7; d_call: .; v_call: TRBV19; cdr3_aa: CASSMSRDSYEQYF; cdr3_nt: TGTGCCAGTAGTATGTCCAGGGACTCCTACGAGCAGTACTTC
clone_size: .; j_call: TRBJ2-6; d_call: TRBD1; v_call: TRBV28; cdr3_aa: CASSPTGYGANVLTF; cdr3_nt: TGTGCCAGCAGTCCGACAGGGTACGGGGCCAACGTCCTGACTTTC
clone_size: .; j_call: TRBJ2-1; d_call: .; v_call: TRBV3-1/TRBV3-2; cdr3_aa: CASSQASRTVSYNEQFF; cdr3_nt: TGTGCCAGCAGCCAAGCAAGTCGGACAGTGTCCTACAATGAGCAGTTCTTC
clone_size: .; j_call: TRBJ1-5; d_call: .; v_call: TRBV4-3; cdr3_aa: CASSQDLSIPETREGANQPQHF; cdr3_nt: TGCGCCAGCAGCCAAGATCTGAGCATCCCCGAGACGAGAGAAGGAGCCAATCAGCCCCAGCATTTT
clone_size: .; j_call: TRBJ2-1; d_call: TRBD2; v_call: TRBV5-1; cdr3_aa: CASSRGGLAGGEQFF; cdr3_nt: TGCGCCAGCAGCCGAGGGGGACTAGCGGGAGGTGAGCAGTTCTTC
clone_size: few; j_call: TRBJ2-7; d_call: .; v_call: TRBV20-1; cdr3_aa: CSAEARYEQYF; cdr3_nt: TGCAGTGCAGAGGCCCGCTACGAGCAGTACTTC
clone_size: few; j_call: TRBJ2-1; d_call: TRBD2; v_call: TRBV5-4; cdr3_aa: CASRTGLVDGEQFF; cdr3_nt: TGTGCCAGCAGGACGGGACTAGTTGACGGTGAGCAGTTCTTC
clone_size: few; j_call: TRBJ1-5; d_call: TRBD1; v_call: TRBV10-3; cdr3_aa: CAIPRVGQGASQPQHF; cdr3_nt: TGTGCCATCCCTAGAGTGGGGCAGGGGGCCAGTCAGCCCCAGCATTTT
clone_size: .; j_call: TRBJ2-1; d_call: .; v_call: TRBV5-1; cdr3_aa: CASSLDSYNEQFF; cdr3_nt: TGCGCCAGCAGCTTGGACAGCTACAATGAGCAGTTCTTC
clone_size: .; j_call: TRBJ2-7; d_call: TRBD2; v_call: TRBV9; cdr3_aa: CASSPGLAGGGEQYF; cdr3_nt: TGTGCCAGCAGCCCAGGACTAGCGGGGGGTGGGGAGCAGTACTTC
clone_size: .; j_call: TRBJ2-3; d_call: .; v_call: TRBV30; cdr3_aa: CAWGQSTDTQYF; cdr3_nt: TGTGCCTGGGGACAGAGCACAGATACGCAGTATTTT
clone_size: .; j_call: TRBJ2-7; d_call: TRBD1; v_call: TRBV28; cdr3_aa: CASSTQTSGTGHTYEQYF; cdr3_nt: TGTGCCAGCAGTACCCAAACCTCCGGGACAGGACATACCTACGAGCAGTACTTC
clone_size: .; j_call: TRBJ2-2; d_call: .; v_call: TRBV9; cdr3_aa: CASKGTSGGELFF; cdr3_nt: TGTGCCAGCAAGGGGACAAGTGGCGGGGAGCTGTTTTTT
clone_size: .; j_call: TRBJ1-1; d_call: TRBD1; v_call: TRBV10-3; cdr3_aa: CAISVGTAYEAFF; cdr3_nt: TGTGCCATCAGTGTTGGGACAGCCTATGAAGCTTTCTTT
clone_size: .; j_call: TRBJ1-6; d_call: .; v_call: TRBV6-5; cdr3_aa: CASTILQGSPLHF; cdr3_nt: TGTGCCAGCACTATCCTACAGGGTTCACCCCTCCACTTT
clone_size: .; j_call: TRBJ2-5; d_call: TRBD2; v_call: TRBV4-1; cdr3_aa: CASSRGLAGEETQYF; cdr3_nt: TGCGCCAGCAGCCGGGGACTAGCGGGAGAAGAGACCCAGTACTTC
clone_size: .; j_call: TRBJ1-2; d_call: TRBD1; v_call: TRBV18; cdr3_aa: CASSPPGQGDGYTF; cdr3_nt: TGTGCCAGCTCACCTCCGGGACAGGGGGATGGCTACACCTTC
clone_size: .; j_call: TRBJ2-2; d_call: TRBD1; v_call: TRBV11-3; cdr3_aa: CASSPREGANTGELFF; cdr3_nt: TGTGCCAGCAGCCCGCGCGAGGGGGCCAACACCGGGGAGCTGTTTTTT
clone_size: .; j_call: TRBJ2-7; d_call: TRBD1; v_call: TRBV5-1; cdr3_aa: CASSLGDRGYEQYF; cdr3_nt: TGCGCCAGCAGCTTGGGGGACAGGGGGTACGAGCAGTACTTC
clone_size: .; j_call: TRBJ1-2; d_call: .; v_call: TRBV3-1/TRBV3-2; cdr3_aa: CASSQDTGSFDGYTF; cdr3_nt: TGTGCCAGCAGCCAAGATACGGGTTCCTTTGATGGCTACACCTTC
clone_size: .; j_call: TRBJ1-6; d_call: .; v_call: TRBV28; cdr3_aa: CASSSGTLTSPLHF; cdr3_nt: TGTGCCAGCAGTTCCGGGACACTAACTTCACCCCTCCACTTT